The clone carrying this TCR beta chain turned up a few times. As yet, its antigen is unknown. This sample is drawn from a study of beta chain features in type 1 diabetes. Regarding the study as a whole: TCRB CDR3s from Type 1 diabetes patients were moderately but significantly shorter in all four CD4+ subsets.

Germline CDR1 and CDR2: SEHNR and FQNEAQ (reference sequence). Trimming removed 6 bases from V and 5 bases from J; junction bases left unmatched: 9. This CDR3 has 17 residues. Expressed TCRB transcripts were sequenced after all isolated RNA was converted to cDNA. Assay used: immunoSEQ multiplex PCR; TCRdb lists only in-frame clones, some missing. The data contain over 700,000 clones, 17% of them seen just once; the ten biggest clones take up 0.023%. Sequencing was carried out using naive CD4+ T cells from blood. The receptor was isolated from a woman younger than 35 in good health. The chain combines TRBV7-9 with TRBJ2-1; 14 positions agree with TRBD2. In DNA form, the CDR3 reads TGTGCCAGCAGTTCCGGGACTAGCGGGAGATTGGACAATGAGCAGTTCTTC. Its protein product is CASSSGTSGRLDNEQFF.